The subject of this entry is one T cell receptor beta chain. What it binds is not known. The data were obtained in a study of T cells after yellow fever vaccination. Each CDR3 protein gets one entry after TCRdb re-called the 5' RACE reads with MiXCR. The profile shows around 120,000 distinct CDR3 sequences, 15% of them singletons. Broader study findings: The secondary response was weaker, and its peak arrived faster, on day 5 versus 15. Detected again after the booster were most primary-vaccination clones, at 95% to 97% CD4 and 88% CD8.

Trimming took off 3 bases at V and 0 bases at J, with 10 bases between the two ends. Germline V gene data show CDR1 as SGDLS and CDR2 as YYNGEE. The length of the CDR3 is 15 residues. The TCR comes from a man between 18 and 35 years old who received the YFV17D yellow fever vaccine. This rearrangement joins TRBV9 to TRBJ1-3; a possible D gene is TRBD1 (5 bases). Sequenced here: CD8+ T cells sorted from PBMCs, sampled 5 days after the yellow fever booster vaccination. CDR3 in amino acids: CASSARVSSGNTIYF. DNA for the CDR3: TGTGCCAGCAGCGCCAGGGTCTCCTCTGGAAACACCATATATTTT.